Listed here are 25 T cell receptor beta chains from one sample, sequenced in a study of T-cell reconstitution after alpha-beta-depleted transplantation in children. TCRbeta library construction was performed incorporating unique molecular identifiers. TCRdb passed the PCR reads through MiXCR, listing each CDR3 protein once. The repertoire holds approximately 800,000 distinct CDR3 sequences, with 15% to 20% as singletons. This material consisted of PBMCs, mostly from graft donor cells, taken 360 days after TCRalphabeta/CD19-depleted stem cell transplant. The receptors originated from a male patient younger than 18 who had a stem cell transplant for acute lymphoblastic leukemia, so the T cells may come from the graft donor.

This clonotype was picked up a small number of times. This chain connects TRBV7-2 to TRBJ2-1; unclear D gene. Germline lookup yields CDR1 SGHTA and CDR2 FQGNSA. The CDR3 consists of 12 residues. The ends were cut back, 3 bases at V and 8 bases at J, with 8 bases in the middle. The DNA for the CDR3 is TGTGCCAGCAGCTTGGAGCGTTATGAGCAGTTCTTC. Amino acids: CASSLERYEQFF.

The chain links TRBV3-1 to TRBJ2-5; TRBD2 agrees at 9 bases. This CDR3 is 14 amino acids long. Per germline, CDR1 LGHDT and CDR2 YNNKEL (reference sequence). With V trimmed by 4 bases and J by 5 bases, 5 bases remained unmatched. The CDR3 DNA sequence: TGTGCCAGCAGCCCTATCGCGGGAGGGGAGACCCAGTACTTC. As protein: CASSPIAGGETQYF.

The V gene is TRBV7-7, the J gene TRBJ2-5; D might be TRBD1 or TRBD2, each matching 5 bases. Trimming cost V 3 bases and J 1 base, with 12 bases left between them. CDR1 and CDR2 from the germline V gene are SSHAT and FNYEAQ (reference sequence). This CDR3 comprises 15 residues. The CDR3 DNA is TGTGCCAGCAGCTTGAGCGGTGGGGGCCAAGAGACCCAGTACTTC. The encoded protein is CASSLSGGGQETQYF.

The gene calls are TRBV7-3 and TRBJ2-6; tentatively, D is TRBD2 (5 bases). Trimming stripped 0 bases from V and 0 bases from J, with 12 bases between. CDR3 size: 18 residues. The germline V gene has CDR1 SGHTA and CDR2 FQGTGA. CDR3 loop: CASSLTPGLPSGANVLTF. The CDR3 bases are TGTGCCAGCAGCTTAACCCCCGGACTCCCCTCTGGGGCCAACGTCCTGACTTTC.

V is TRBV5-1 and J is TRBJ2-7; D not resolved. This CDR3 is 15 amino acids long. V lost 0 bases and J lost 3, with 13 bases in between. CDR1 and CDR2 from the germline V gene are SGHRS and YFSETQ. In DNA form, the CDR3 reads TGCGCCAGCAGCTTGGAGCTGTTCACCATCTACGAGCAGTACTTC. It translates to CASSLELFTIYEQYF. The full variable domain, its missing parts supplied by reference TRBV5-1 and TRBJ2-7, is KAGVTQTPRYLIKTRGQQVTLSCSPISGHRSVSWYQQTPGQGLQFLFEYFSETQRNKGNFPGRFSGRQFSNSRSEMNVSTLELGDSALYLCASSLELFTIYEQYFGPGTRLTVT.

This clonotype was found a few times. J is TRBJ2-7 and V is TRBV12-3 or TRBV12-4; no reliable D call. CDR3 length: 13 amino acids. Trimming shortened V by 2 bases and J by 6 bases, and 11 bases separated the two germline ends. The CDR3 nucleotides are TGTGCCAGCAGTTTACGGATTCCGGTCGAGCAGTACTTC. This codes for CASSLRIPVEQYF.

V and J are TRBV7-8 and TRBJ2-7, with D hard to call. Germline CDR1 and CDR2: SGHVS and FQNEAQ. The CDR3 consists of 13 residues. The V end was cut by 3 bases, the J end by 4 bases, with 10 bases between. The CDR3 DNA is TGTGCCAGCAGCTTTAATAACCCGTACGAGCAGTACTTC. This translates into CASSFNNPYEQYF.

The chain uses TRBV29-1 and TRBJ2-3; 7 bases are a match to TRBD2. CDR3 length: 12 amino acids. Germline assignment: CDR1 SQVTM and CDR2 ANQGSEA. With 4 bases clipped from V and 7 bases from J, the junction kept 5 bases outside the gene matches. This CDR3 is CSVGGGTNTQYF. The CDR3 bases are TGCAGCGTTGGGGGAGGGACTAATACGCAGTATTTT.

The chain recombines TRBV6-1 with TRBJ2-3, with 7 bases lining up with TRBD1. V shed 1 base and J 3 bases; nucleotides not matched to a gene: 1. Germline CDR1 MNHNS, CDR2 SASEGT. The CDR3 totals 14 residues. CDR3 coding DNA: TGTGCCAGCAGTGAAGGACAGGGAACAGATACGCAGTATTTT. Encoded protein: CASSEGQGTDTQYF.

This clonotype was seen many times. The rearrangement joins TRBV4-1 to TRBJ2-7, with a tentative D call TRBD1 (5 bases). Germline CDR1 is MGHRA and CDR2 is YSYEKL. The CDR3 extends over 15 amino acids. Trimming removed 2 bases at V and 1 base at J, with 12 bases between. CDR3 sequence (DNA): TGCGCCAGCAGCCAACCAAGTTCAGGGTCCTACGAGCAGTACTTC. Encoded protein: CASSQPSSGSYEQYF.

This clonotype was counted only a few times. The rearrangement links TRBV24-1 to TRBJ2-3, with TRBD2 matching 8 bases. The trim removed 5 bases at V and 6 bases at J, leaving 9 bases unmatched. The germline gives CDR1 KGHDR, CDR2 SFDVKD. This CDR3 is built from 15 residues. The CDR3 bases are TGTGCCACCAGTGGCGGACTAGCATCAACGGATACGCAGTATTTT. The encoded protein is CATSGGLASTDTQYF.

This clonotype was detected only a few times. The V gene is TRBV20-1, the J gene TRBJ1-3, with D possibly matching TRBD1 (6 bases). This CDR3 is 14 amino acids long. Germline V gene data show CDR1 as DFQATT and CDR2 as SNEGSKA (reference sequence). Trimming removed 5 bases at V and 0 bases at J, with 11 bases between. The CDR3 loop is CSALRGNSGNTIYF. CDR3 DNA: TGCAGTGCTTTGAGGGGGAACTCTGGAAACACCATATATTTT.

This clonotype appeared a few times. The gene calls are TRBV6-5 and TRBJ2-1; D remains ambiguous. Trimming took off 4 bases at V and 8 bases at J, with 12 bases between the two ends. The germline CDR1 and CDR2 sequences are MNHEY and SVGAGI. The CDR3 runs to 13 residues. CDR3 sequence (DNA): TGTGCCAGCAGTTCCCCTCAACCGGATGAGCAGTTCTTC. Protein sequence: CASSSPQPDEQFF.

The gene calls are TRBV11-2 and TRBJ2-6; a weak D match, TRBD1 (5 bases). Between the trimmed V and J ends, which lost 3 bases and 0 bases, there was a span of 15 bases. The CDR3 totals 18 residues. The germline CDR1 and CDR2 sequences are SGHAT and FQNNGV. The CDR3: CASSLSTGPFSGANVLTF. The CDR3 bases are TGTGCCAGCAGCTTGTCAACAGGCCCCTTCTCTGGGGCCAACGTCCTGACTTTC.

There are a few counts of this clonotype. The CDR3 region has the DNA TGTGCCAGTCGGGGGAGGGGGAATGAAAAACTGTTTTTT. Its translation: CASRGRGNEKLFF. J is TRBJ1-4 and V is TRBV27, with a tentative D call TRBD1 (6 bases). Germline CDR1 is MNHEY and CDR2 is SMNVEV (reference sequence). With 9 bases removed from V and 5 bases from J, the gap between germline ends came to 13 bases. The CDR3 consists of 13 residues.

This clonotype has a count of ten or more. This chain connects TRBV12-3 or TRBV12-4 to TRBJ2-7; 11 bases map to TRBD2. The V and J ends lost 5 bases and 0 bases, in that order; junction bases with no gene match: 3. The CDR3 contains 15 residues. In DNA, the CDR3 is TGTGCCAGCAGTCGGACTAGCGGGCACTCCTACGAGCAGTACTTC. Translating it yields CASSRTSGHSYEQYF.

The sample holds a few counts of this clonotype. This chain connects TRBV5-1 to TRBJ2-7; D may be TRBD1 or TRBD2 (6 bases each). Per the germline V gene, CDR1 is SGHRS and CDR2 is YFSETQ. V lost 4 bases and J lost 4, with 24 bases in between. The CDR3 loop spans 17 amino acids. The CDR3 DNA is TGCGCCAGCAGCGACCCCCTAAGGGGGAGGCTTCGGTACGAGCAGTACTTC. Protein product: CASSDPLRGRLRYEQYF.

The chain employs TRBV27 and TRBJ2-3, with 12 positions matching TRBD2. With 0 bases clipped from V and 2 bases from J, the junction kept 9 bases outside the gene matches. The germline CDR1 and CDR2 sequences are MNHEY and SMNVEV (reference sequence). CDR3 length: 19 residues. CDR3 nucleotide sequence: TGTGCCAGCAGTTTATCGATTGGGCTAGCGGGAGGGGACACAGATACGCAGTATTTT. Translated: CASSLSIGLAGGDTDTQYF.

V usage is TRBV5-6 and J usage is TRBJ2-3; possibly TRBD2 for D (6 bases). The CDR3 sequence is 17 residues long. V dropped 4 bases and J dropped 1 base, with 19 bases sitting between them. The germline V gene encodes CDR1 SGHDT and CDR2 YYEEEE. For the CDR3, the DNA is TGTGCCAGCAGCCTCTTTAAGGGCTTAGCGGGCACAGATACGCAGTATTTT. This encodes CASSLFKGLAGTDTQYF.

The chain links TRBV6-2 or TRBV6-3 to TRBJ2-7, with 10 bases matching TRBD2. CDR3 length equals 17 residues. The J segment lost 6 bases and the V segment lost 2 bases, leaving 13 bases of the junction unmatched. Looked up from germline, CDR1 is MNHEY and CDR2 is SVGEGT. The CDR3, as DNA: TGTGCCAGCAGTTACGTAGCGGGAGGCTCCTCAGGGCGCGAGCAGTACTTC. Its protein product is CASSYVAGGSSGREQYF.

This clonotype came up many times. V gene TRBV12-3 or TRBV12-4 combines with J gene TRBJ2-1; D is perhaps TRBD1 or TRBD2 (5 bases each). Trimming removed 4 bases at V and 3 bases at J, with 13 bases between. The CDR3 loop spans 15 amino acids. The CDR3 loop reads CASSSPGPVYNEQFF. The DNA of the CDR3 is TGTGCCAGCAGTTCCCCGGGACCGGTCTACAATGAGCAGTTCTTC.

This clonotype has at least ten counts. The rearrangement links TRBV19 to TRBJ2-7, with D possibly TRBD2 on 5 matching bases. Looked up from germline, CDR1 is LNHDA and CDR2 is SQIVND (reference sequence). V was trimmed by 3 bases and J by 0 bases, leaving 12 bases between them. The CDR3 sequence is 15 residues long. The CDR3 protein is CASSIGRVSSYEQYF. The CDR3 bases are TGTGCCAGTAGTATCGGGCGGGTGTCCTCCTACGAGCAGTACTTC.

In nucleotides, the CDR3 is TGTGCCAGTAGTTCAACCGGGACAGGGAGGACCTACGAGCAGTACTTC. This codes for CASSSTGTGRTYEQYF. The V gene is TRBV19, the J gene TRBJ2-7; TRBD1 matches at 9 bases. After removal of 5 bases from V and 2 bases from J, the junction contained 10 bases not matched to a gene. CDR3 length: 16 residues. Germline V gene data show CDR1 as LNHDA and CDR2 as SQIVND (reference sequence).

The chain recombines TRBV3-1 with TRBJ2-7, with TRBD2 matching over 14 bases. The CDR3 extends over 17 amino acids. The ends lost 2 bases at V and 3 bases at J; junction bases unmatched: 6. The germline V gene has CDR1 LGHDT and CDR2 YNNKEL (reference sequence). The CDR3 region has the DNA TGTGCCAGCAGCCAAAGTCGACTAGCGGGAGGGAACTACGAGCAGTACTTC. Residues: CASSQSRLAGGNYEQYF.

This clonotype was seen more than once but under ten times. This rearrangement joins TRBV4-2 to TRBJ2-7; D may be TRBD1 or TRBD2 (6 bases each). The CDR3 sequence is 17 residues long. Trimming left V 2 bases short and J 5 bases short, with 22 bases between. Germline V gene data show CDR1 as LGHNA and CDR2 as YNFKEQ. The DNA of the CDR3 is TGTGCCAGCAGCCAACACTCTTTAGCGGAGAGGGGGAACGAGCAGTACTTC. Protein product: CASSQHSLAERGNEQYF.